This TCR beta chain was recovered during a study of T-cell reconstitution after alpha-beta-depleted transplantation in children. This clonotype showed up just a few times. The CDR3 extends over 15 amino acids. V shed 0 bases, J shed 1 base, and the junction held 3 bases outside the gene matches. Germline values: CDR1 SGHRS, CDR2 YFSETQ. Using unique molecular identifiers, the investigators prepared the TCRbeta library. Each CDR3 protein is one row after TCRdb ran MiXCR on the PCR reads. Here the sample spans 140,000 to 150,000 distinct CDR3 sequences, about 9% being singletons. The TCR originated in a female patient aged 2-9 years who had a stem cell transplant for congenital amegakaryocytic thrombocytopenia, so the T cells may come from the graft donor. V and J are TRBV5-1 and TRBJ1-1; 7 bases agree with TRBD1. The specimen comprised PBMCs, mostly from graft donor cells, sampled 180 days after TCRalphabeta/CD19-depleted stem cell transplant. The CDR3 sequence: CASSLDPGGNTEAFF. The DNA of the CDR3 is TGCGCCAGCAGCTTGGATCCAGGGGGGAACACTGAAGCTTTCTTT.